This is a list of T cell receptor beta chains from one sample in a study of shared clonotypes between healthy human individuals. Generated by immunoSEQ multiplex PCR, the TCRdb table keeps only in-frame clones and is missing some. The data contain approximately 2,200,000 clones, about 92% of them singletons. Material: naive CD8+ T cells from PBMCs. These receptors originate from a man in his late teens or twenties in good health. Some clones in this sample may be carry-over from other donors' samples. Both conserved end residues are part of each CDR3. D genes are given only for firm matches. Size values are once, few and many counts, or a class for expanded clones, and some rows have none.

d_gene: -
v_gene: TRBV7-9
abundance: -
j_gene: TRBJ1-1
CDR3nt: TGTGCCAGCAGCTTAGGTCTGGGGACTGAAGCTTTCTTT
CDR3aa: CASSLGLGTEAFF

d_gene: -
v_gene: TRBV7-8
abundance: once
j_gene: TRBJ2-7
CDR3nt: TGTGCCAGCGGGAGCGCATCCTACGAGCAGTACTTC
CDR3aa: CASGSASYEQYF

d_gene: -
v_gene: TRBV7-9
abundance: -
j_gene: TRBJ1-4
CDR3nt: TGTGCCAGCAGCTTAGTGGGGGGCTTCGATCATGAAAAACTGTTTTTT
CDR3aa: CASSLVGGFDHEKLFF

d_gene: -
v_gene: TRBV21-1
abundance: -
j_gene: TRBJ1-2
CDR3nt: TGTGCCAGCAGCAAGCGGGGACAGGGAATCTATGGCTACACCTTC
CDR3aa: CASSKRGQGIYGYTF

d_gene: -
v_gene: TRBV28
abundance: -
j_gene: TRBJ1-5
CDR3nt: TGTGCCAGCAGTTTACCACGGACAGCCTATAGCAATCAGCCCCAGCATTTT
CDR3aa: CASSLPRTAYSNQPQHF

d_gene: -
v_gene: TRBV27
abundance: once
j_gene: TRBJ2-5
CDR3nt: TGTGCCAGCAGTTTCTCCAGCGCGGGGTACCAAGAGACCCAGTACTTC
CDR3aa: CASSFSSAGYQETQYF

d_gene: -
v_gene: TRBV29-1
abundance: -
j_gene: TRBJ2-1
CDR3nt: TGCAGCGCCGCTGGGGCAACATGGACGGCCTACAATGAGCAGTTCTTC
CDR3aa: CSAAGATWTAYNEQFF

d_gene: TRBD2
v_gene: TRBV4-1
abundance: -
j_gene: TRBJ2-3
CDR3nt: TGCGCCAGCAGCCATTTAGCGGGGGGTGCGGCAGATACGCAGTATTTT
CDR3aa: CASSHLAGGAADTQYF

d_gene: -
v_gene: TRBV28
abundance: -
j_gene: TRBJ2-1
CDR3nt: TGTGCCAGCAGTTTTGTGGGGAGCTCCTACAATGAGCAGTTCTTC
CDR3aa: CASSFVGSSYNEQFF

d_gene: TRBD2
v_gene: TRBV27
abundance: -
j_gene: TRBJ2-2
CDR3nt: TGTGCCAGCAGCCTGCTAGCGGGGACACAAACCGGGGAGCTGTTTTTT
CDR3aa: CASSLLAGTQTGELFF

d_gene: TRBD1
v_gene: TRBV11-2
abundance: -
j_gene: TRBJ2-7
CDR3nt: TGTGCCAGCAGCGATCGGACAGGGATTACCTACGAGCAGTACTTC
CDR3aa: CASSDRTGITYEQYF

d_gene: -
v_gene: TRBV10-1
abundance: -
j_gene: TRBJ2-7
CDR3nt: TGCGCCAGCAGTGGTCGGACAGTAGGCGAGCAGTACTTC
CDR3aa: CASSGRTVGEQYF

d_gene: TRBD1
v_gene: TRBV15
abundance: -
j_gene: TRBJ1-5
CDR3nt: TGTGCCACCAGCAGAGATCAGGGGGTCTCGGGTGGTCAGCCCCAGCATTTT
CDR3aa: CATSRDQGVSGGQPQHF

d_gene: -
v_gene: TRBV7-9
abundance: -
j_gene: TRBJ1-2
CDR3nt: TGTGCCAGCAGCTTAGGAGCCGGGTATGGCTACACCTTC
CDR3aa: CASSLGAGYGYTF

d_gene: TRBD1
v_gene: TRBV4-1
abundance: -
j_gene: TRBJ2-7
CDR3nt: TGCGCCAGCAGCCCGGGGACAGGGGGTTCTTACGAGCAGTACTTC
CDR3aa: CASSPGTGGSYEQYF

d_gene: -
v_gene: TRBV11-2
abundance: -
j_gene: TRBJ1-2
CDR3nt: TGTGCCAGCAGCCCCTCCGGGCAGGGGTATTATGGCTACACCTTC
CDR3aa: CASSPSGQGYYGYTF

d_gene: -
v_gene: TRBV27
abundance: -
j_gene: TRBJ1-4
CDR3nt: TGTGCCAGCAGTCGACTCGGTAATGAAAAACTGTTTTTT
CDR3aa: CASSRLGNEKLFF

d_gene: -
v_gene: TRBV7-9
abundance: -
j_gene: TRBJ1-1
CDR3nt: TGTGCCAGCACACTGGACAGAGGCACTGAAGCTTTCTTT
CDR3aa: CASTLDRGTEAFF

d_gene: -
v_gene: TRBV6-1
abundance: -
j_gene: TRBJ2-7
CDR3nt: TGTGCCAGCAGTGAAAGCTACGAGCAGTACTTC
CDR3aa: CASSESYEQYF

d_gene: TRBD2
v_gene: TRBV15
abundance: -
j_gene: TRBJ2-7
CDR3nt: TGTGCCACCACTCCGAGCGGGAGGGCTTCCTACGAGCAGTACTTC
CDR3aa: CATTPSGRASYEQYF

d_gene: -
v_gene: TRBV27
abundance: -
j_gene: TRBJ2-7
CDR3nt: TGTGCCAGCAGTCCAAGTAGGGGAGGCACCTCCTACGAGCAGTACTTC
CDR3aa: CASSPSRGGTSYEQYF

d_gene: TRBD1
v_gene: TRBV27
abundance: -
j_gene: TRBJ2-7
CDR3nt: TGTGCCAGCAGTTTACTATCCGGGACAGGTTTCCCCTACGAGCAGTACTTC
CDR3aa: CASSLLSGTGFPYEQYF

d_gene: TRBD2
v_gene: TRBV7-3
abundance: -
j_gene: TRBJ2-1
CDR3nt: TGTGCCAGCAGCCGCCCGACTAGCGGAAACAATGAGCAGTTCTTC
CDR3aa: CASSRPTSGNNEQFF

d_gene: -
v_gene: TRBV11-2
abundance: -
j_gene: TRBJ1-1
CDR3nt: TGTGCCAGCAGGCACCGGGGGGGCCCGAACACTGAAGCTTTCTTT
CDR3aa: CASRHRGGPNTEAFF

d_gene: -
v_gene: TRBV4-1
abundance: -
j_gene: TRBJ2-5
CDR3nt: TGCGCCAGCAGCCAAGAGCGGGTCAGGGGTTACCAAGAGACCCAGTACTTC
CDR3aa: CASSQERVRGYQETQYF

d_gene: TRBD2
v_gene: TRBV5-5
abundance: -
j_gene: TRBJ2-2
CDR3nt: TGTGCCAGCAGCTTACGACTAGCGGGAGGGCCGGGTAGCGGGGAGCTGTTTTTT
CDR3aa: CASSLRLAGGPGSGELFF